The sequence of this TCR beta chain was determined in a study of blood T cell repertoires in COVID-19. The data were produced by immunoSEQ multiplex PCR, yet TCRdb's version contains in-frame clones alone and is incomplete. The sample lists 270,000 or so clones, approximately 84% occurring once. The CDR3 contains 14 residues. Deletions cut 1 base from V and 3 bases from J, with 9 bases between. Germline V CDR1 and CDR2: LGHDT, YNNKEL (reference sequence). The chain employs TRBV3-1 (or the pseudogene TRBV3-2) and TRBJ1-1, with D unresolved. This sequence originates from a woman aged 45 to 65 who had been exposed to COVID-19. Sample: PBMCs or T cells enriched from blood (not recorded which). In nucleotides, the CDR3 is TGTGCCAGCAGCCAAGCCTCGAGGGACACTGAAGCTTTCTTT. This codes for CASSQASRDTEAFF.